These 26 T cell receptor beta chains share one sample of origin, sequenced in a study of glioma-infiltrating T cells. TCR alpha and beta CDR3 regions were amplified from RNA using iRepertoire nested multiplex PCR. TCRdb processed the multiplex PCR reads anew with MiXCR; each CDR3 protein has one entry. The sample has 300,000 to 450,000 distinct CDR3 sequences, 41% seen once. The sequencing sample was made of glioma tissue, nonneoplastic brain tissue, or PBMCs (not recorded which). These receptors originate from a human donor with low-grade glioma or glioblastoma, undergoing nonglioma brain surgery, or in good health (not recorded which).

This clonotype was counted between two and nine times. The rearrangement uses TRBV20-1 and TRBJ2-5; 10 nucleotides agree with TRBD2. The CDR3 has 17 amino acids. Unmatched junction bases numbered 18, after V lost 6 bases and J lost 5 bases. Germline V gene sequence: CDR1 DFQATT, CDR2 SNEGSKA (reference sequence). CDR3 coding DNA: TGCAGTGCCGTCACCCCGTCAGCGGGAGGGCCGGGGGAGACCCAGTACTTC. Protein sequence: CSAVTPSAGGPGETQYF.

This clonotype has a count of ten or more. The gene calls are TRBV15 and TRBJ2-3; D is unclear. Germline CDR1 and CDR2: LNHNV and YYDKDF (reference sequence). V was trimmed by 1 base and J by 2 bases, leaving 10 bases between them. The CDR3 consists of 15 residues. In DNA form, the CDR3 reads TGTGCCACCAGCAGAGTTCGGTCAGTCACAGATACGCAGTATTTT. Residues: CATSRVRSVTDTQYF.

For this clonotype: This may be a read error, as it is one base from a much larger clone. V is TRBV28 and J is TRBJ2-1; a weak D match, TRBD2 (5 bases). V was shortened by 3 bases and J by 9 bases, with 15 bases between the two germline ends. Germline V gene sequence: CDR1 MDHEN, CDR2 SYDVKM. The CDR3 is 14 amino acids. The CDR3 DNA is TGTGCCAGCAGTTTTCCGGGATTGGTGGGTGAGCAGTTCTTC. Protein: CASSFPGLVGEQFF.

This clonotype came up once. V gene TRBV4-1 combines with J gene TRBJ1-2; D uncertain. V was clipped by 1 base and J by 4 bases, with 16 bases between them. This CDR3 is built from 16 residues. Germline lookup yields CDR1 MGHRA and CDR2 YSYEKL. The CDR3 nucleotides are TGCGCCAGCAGCCAAGCTCAGTTCGGTCAAGTCTATGGCTACACCTTC. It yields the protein CASSQAQFGQVYGYTF.

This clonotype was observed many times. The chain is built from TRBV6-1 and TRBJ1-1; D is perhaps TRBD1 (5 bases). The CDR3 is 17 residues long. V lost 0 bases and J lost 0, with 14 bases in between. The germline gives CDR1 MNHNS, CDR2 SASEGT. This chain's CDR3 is CASSEALRGHMNTEAFF. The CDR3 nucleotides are TGTGCCAGCAGTGAAGCGCTTCGGGGCCATATGAACACTGAAGCTTTCTTT.

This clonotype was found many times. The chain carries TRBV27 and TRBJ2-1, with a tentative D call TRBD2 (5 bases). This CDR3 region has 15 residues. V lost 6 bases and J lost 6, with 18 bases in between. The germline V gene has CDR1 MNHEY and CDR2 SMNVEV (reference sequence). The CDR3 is CASSPSRLAINEQFF. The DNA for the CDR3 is TGTGCCAGCAGCCCGTCGAGGCTAGCCATCAATGAGCAGTTCTTC.

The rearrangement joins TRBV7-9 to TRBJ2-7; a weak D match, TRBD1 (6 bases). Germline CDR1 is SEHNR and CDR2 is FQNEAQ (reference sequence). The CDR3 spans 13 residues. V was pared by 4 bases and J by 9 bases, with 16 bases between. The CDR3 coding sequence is TGTGCCAGCAGCTCACGGGACAATCTAGGGCAGTACTTC. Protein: CASSSRDNLGQYF.

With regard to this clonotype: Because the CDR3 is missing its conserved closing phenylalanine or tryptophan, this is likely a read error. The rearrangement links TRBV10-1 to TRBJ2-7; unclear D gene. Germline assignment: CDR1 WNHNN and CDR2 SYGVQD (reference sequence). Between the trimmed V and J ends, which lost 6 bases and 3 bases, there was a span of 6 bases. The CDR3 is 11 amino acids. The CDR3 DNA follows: TGCGCCAGCAGAGACCGCTACGAGCAGTACTTG. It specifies CASRDRYEQYL.

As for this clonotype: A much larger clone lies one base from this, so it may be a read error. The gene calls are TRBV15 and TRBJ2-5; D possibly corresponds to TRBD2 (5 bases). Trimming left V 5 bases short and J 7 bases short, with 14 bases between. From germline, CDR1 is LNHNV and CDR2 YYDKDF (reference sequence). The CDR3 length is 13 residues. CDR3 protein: CATSPDVGGTQYF. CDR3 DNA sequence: TGTGCCACCAGCCCGGACGTCGGAGGGACCCAGTACTTC.

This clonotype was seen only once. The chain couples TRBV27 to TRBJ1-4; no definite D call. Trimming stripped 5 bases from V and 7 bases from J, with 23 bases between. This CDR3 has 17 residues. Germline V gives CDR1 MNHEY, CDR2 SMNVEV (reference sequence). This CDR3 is CASSDIVRGWHLEKLFF. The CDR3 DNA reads TGTGCCAGCAGTGACATAGTACGGGGATGGCATCTTGAAAAACTGTTTTTT.

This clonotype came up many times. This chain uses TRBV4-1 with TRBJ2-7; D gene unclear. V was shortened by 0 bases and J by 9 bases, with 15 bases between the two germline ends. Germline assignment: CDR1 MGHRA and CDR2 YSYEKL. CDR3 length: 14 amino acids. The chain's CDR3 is CASSQDRTTRVQYF. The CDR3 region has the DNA TGCGCCAGCAGCCAAGATAGAACTACCCGAGTGCAGTACTTC.

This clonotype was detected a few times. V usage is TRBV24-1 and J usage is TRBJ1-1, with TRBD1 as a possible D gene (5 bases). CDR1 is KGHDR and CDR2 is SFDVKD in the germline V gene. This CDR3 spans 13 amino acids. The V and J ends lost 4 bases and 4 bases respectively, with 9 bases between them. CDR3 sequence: CATSDQGFTEAFF. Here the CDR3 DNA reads TGTGCCACCAGTGACCAGGGCTTCACTGAAGCTTTCTTT.

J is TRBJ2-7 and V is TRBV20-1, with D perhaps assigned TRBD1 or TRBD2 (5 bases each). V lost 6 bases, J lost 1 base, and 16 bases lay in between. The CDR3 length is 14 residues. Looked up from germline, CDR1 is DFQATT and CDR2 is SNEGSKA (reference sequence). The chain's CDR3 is CSATGGSRSYEQYF. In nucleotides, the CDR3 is TGCAGTGCCACAGGAGGTTCCAGGTCCTACGAGCAGTACTTC.

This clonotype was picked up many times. For the CDR3, the DNA is TGTGCCAGCAGTTCGCGACAGGGACTTTATAGCAATCAGCCCCAGCATTTT. Amino acid sequence: CASSSRQGLYSNQPQHF. The chain employs TRBV6-2 or TRBV6-3 and TRBJ1-5; 7 nucleotides agree with TRBD1. The CDR3 has 17 amino acids. With 4 bases clipped from V and 0 bases from J, the junction kept 9 bases outside the gene matches. The V gene's germline CDR1 is MNHEY and CDR2 SVGEGT.

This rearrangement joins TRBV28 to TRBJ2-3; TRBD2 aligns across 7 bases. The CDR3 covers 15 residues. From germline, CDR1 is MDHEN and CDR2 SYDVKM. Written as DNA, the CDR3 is TGTGTTAGCAGTTTGAAAGCGGGATACACAGATACGCAGTATTTT. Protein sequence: CVSSLKAGYTDTQYF.

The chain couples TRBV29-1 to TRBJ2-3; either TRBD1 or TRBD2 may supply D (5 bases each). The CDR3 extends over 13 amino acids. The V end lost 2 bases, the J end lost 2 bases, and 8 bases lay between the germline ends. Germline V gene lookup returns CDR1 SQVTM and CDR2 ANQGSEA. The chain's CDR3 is CSVELGATDTQYF. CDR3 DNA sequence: TGCAGCGTTGAACTCGGGGCCACAGATACGCAGTATTTT.

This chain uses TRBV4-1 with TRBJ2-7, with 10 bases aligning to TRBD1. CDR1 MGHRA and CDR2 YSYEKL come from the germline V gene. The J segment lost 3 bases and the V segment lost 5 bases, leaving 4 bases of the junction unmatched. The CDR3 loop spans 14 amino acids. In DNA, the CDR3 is TGCGCCAGCAGCTCCGGGACAGGGGACTACGAGCAGTACTTC. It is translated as CASSSGTGDYEQYF.

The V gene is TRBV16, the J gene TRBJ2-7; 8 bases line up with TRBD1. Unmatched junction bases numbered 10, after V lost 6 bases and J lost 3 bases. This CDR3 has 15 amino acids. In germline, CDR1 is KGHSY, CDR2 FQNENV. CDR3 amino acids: CASSPSGQGIYEQYF. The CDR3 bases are TGTGCCAGCAGTCCCAGCGGACAGGGTATCTACGAGCAGTACTTC. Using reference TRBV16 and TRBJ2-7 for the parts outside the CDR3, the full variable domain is GEEVAQTPKHLVRGEGQKAKLYCAPIKGHSYVFWYQQVLKNEFKFLISFQNENVFDETGMPKERFSAKCLPNSPCSLEIQATKLEDSAVYFCASSPSGQGIYEQYFGPGTRLTVT.

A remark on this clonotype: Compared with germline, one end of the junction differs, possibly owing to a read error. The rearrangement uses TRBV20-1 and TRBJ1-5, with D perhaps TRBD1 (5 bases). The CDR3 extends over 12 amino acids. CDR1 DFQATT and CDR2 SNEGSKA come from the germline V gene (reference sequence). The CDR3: CSAHQGNQTQHF. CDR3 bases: TGCAGTGCTCATCAGGGAAATCAGACCCAGCATTTT.

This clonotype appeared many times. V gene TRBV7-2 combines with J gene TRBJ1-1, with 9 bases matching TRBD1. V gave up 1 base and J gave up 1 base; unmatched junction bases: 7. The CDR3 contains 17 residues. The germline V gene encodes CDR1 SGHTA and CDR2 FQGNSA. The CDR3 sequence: CASSLVYWDRENTEAFF. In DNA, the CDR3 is TGTGCCAGCAGCTTAGTTTATTGGGACAGGGAGAACACTGAAGCTTTCTTT.

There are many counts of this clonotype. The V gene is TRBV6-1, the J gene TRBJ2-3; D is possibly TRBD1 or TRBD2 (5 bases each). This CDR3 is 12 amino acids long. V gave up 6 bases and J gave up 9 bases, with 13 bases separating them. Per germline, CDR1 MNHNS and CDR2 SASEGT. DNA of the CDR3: TGTGCCAGCAGCTTACGTGAGGGGACGCAGTATTTT. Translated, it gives CASSLREGTQYF.

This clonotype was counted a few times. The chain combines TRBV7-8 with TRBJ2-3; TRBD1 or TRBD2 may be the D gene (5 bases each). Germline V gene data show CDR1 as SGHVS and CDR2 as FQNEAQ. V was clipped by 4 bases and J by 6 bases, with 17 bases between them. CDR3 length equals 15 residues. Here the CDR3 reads CASSSYSGQGDTQYF. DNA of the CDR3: TGTGCCAGCAGCTCTTATTCGGGGCAAGGGGATACGCAGTATTTT.

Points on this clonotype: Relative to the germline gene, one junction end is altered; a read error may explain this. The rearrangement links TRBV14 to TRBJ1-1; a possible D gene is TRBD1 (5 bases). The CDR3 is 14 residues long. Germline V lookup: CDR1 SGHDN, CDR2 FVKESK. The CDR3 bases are TGTGCCAGCAGCAAAGAATGGGACGGCACTGAAGCTTTCTTT. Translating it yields CASSKEWDGTEAFF.

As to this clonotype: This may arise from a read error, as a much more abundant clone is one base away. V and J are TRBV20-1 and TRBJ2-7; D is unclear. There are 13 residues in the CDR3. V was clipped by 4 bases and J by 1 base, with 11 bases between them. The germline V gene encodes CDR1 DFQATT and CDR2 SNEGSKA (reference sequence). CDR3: CSAKRRLSYEQYF. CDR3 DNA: TGCAGTGCTAAACGCAGACTTTCCTACGAGCAGTACTTC.

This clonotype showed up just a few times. The CDR3 reads CASSLHGTEDGYTF. The CDR3 coding sequence is TGTGCCAGCAGTCTACACGGGACAGAGGATGGCTACACCTTC. The J gene is TRBJ1-2, the V gene TRBV12-3 or TRBV12-4; 7 bases fit TRBD1. There are 14 residues in the CDR3. Trimming at V came to 5 bases and at J to 6 bases, leaving 9 bases not matched to a gene.

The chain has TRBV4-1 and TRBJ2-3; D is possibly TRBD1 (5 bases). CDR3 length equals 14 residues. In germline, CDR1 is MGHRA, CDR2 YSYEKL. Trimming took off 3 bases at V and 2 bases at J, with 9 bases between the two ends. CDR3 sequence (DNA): TGCGCCAGCAGCCAGGGGCCAGCCACAGATACGCAGTATTTT. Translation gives CASSQGPATDTQYF.